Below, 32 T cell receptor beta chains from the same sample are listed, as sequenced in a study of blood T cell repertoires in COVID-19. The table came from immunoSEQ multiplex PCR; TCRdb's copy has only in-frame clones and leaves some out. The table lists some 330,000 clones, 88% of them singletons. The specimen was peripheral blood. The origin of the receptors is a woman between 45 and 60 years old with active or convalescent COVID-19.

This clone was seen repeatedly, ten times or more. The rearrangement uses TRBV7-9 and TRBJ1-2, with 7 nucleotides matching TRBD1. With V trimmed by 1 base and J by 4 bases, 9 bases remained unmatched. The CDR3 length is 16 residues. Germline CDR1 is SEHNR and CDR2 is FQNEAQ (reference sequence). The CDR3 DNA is TGTGCCAGCAGCTTAGGAGGGGGCAGCCCCATCTATGGCTACACCTTC. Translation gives CASSLGGGSPIYGYTF.

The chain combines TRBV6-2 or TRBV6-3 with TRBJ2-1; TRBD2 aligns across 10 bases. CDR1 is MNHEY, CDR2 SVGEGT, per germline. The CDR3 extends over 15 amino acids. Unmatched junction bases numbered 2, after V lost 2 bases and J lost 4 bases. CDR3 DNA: TGTGCCAGCAGTTACACGACTAGCGGGTACAATGAGCAGTTCTTC. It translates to CASSYTTSGYNEQFF.

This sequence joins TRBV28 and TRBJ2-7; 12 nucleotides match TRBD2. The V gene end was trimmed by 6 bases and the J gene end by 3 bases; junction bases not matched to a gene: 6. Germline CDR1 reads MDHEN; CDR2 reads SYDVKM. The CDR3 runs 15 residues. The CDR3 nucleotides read TGTGCCAGCAGCATCGGGACTAGCGGGTTCTACGAGCAGTACTTC. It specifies CASSIGTSGFYEQYF.

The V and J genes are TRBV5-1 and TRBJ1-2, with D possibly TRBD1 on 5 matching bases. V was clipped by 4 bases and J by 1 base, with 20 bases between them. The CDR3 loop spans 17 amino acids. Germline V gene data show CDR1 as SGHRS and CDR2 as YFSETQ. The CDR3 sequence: CASSPIRQRDFNYGYTF. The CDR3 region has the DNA TGCGCCAGCAGCCCGATTCGACAGAGGGACTTTAACTATGGCTACACCTTC.

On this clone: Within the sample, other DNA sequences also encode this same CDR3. CDR3 sequence reads: CAWSGQLNTEAFF. The CDR3 bases are TGTGCCTGGAGTGGGCAACTGAACACTGAAGCTTTCTTT. The chain couples TRBV30 to TRBJ1-1; D is unresolved. CDR3 length: 13 amino acids. V lost 1 base to trimming and J lost 0 bases, with 6 bases between them. Germline V gene data show CDR1 as GTSNPN and CDR2 as SVGIG (reference sequence).

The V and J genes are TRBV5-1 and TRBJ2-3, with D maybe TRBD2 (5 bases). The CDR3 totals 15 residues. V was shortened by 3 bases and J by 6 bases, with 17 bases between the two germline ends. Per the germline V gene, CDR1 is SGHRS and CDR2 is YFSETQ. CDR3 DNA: TGCGCCAGCAGCTCCAGGCACGGGGTGGTCGATACGCAGTATTTT. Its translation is CASSSRHGVVDTQYF. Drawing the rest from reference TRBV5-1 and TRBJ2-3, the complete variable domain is KAGVTQTPRYLIKTRGQQVTLSCSPISGHRSVSWYQQTPGQGLQFLFEYFSETQRNKGNFPGRFSGRQFSNSRSEMNVSTLELGDSALYLCASSSRHGVVDTQYFGPGTRLTVL.

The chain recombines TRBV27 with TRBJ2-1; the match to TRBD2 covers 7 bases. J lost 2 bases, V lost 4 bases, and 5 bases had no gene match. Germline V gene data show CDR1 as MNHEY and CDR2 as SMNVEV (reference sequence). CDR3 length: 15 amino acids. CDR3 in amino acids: CASSSAGSTYNEQFF. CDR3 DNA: TGTGCCAGCAGTTCAGCGGGGTCTACCTACAATGAGCAGTTCTTC.

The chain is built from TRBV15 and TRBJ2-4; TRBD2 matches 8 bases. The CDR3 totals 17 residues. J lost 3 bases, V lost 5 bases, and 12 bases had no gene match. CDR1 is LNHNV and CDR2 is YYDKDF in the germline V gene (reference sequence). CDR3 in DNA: TGTGCCACCAGCGCAATGGGCGGGGGGCTGGACAAAAACATTCAGTACTTC. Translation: CATSAMGGGLDKNIQYF.

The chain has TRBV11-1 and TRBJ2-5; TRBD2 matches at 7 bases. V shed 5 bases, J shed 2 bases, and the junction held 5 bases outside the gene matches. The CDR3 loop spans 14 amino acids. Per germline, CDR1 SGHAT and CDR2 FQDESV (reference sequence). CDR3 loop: CASSQPGGQETQYF. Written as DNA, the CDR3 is TGTGCCAGCAGCCAGCCGGGGGGACAAGAGACCCAGTACTTC. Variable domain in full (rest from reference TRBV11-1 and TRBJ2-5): EAEVAQSPRYKITEKSQAVAFWCDPISGHATLYWYRQILGQGPELLVQFQDESVVDDSQLPKDRFSAERLKGVDSTLKIQPAELGDSAMYLCASSQPGGQETQYFGPGTRLLVL.

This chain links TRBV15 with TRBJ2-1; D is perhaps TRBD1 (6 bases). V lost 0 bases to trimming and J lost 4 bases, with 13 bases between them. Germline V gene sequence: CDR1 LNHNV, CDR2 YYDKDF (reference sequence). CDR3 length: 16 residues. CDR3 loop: CATSREQGRYYNEQFF. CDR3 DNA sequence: TGTGCCACCAGCAGAGAGCAGGGGCGGTATTACAATGAGCAGTTCTTC.

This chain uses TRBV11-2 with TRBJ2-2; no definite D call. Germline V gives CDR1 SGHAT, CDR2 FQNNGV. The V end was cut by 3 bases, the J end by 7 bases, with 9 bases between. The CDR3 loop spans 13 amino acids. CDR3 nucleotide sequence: TGTGCCAGCAGCTTTCGGGTGGACGGGGAGCTGTTTTTT. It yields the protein CASSFRVDGELFF.

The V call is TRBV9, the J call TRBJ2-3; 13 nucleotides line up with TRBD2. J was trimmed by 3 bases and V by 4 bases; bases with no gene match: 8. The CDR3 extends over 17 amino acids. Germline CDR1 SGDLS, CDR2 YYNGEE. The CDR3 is CASSLRGTSGVTDTQYF. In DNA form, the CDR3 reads TGTGCCAGCAGCCTCCGTGGGACTAGCGGGGTTACAGATACGCAGTATTTT.

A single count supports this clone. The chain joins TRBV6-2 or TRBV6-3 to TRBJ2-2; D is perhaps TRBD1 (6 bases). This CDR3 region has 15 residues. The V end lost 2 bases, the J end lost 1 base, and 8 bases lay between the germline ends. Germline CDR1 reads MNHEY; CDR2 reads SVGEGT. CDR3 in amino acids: CASSYQQGNTGELFF. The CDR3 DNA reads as TGTGCCAGCAGTTACCAACAGGGGAACACCGGGGAGCTGTTTTTT.

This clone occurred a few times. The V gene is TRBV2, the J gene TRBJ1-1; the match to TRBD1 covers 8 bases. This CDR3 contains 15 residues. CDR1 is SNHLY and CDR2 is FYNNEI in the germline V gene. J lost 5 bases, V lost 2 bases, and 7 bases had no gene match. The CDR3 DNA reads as TGTGCCAGCAGTGAACAGGGGGCAATTGGGACTGAAGCTTTCTTT. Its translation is CASSEQGAIGTEAFF.

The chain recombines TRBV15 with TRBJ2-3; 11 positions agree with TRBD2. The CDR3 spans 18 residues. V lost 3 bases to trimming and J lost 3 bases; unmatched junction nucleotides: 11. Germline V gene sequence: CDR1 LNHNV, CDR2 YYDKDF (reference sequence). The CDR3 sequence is CATSRSPLAGGRTDTQYF. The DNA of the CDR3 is TGTGCCACCAGCAGGTCCCCTTTAGCGGGGGGGAGAACAGATACGCAGTATTTT. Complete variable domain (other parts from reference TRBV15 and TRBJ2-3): DAMVIQNPRYQVTQFGKPVTLSCSQTLNHNVMYWYQQKSSQAPKLLFHYYDKDFNNEADTPDNFQSRRPNTSFCFLDIRSPGLGDTAMYLCATSRSPLAGGRTDTQYFGPGTRLTVL.

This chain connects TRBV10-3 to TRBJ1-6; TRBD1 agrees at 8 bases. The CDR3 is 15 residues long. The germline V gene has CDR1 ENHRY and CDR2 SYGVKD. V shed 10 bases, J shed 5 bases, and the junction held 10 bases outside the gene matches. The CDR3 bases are TGTGCCACCCGCTTAAAACAGGGGGATAATTCACCCCTCCACTTT. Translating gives CATRLKQGDNSPLHF.

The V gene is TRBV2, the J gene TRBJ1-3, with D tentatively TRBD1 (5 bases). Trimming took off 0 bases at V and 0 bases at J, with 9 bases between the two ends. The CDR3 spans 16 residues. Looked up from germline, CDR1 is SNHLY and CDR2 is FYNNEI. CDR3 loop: CASSEAGRGSGNTIYF. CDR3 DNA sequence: TGTGCCAGCAGTGAAGCGGGGCGAGGCTCTGGAAACACCATATATTTT.

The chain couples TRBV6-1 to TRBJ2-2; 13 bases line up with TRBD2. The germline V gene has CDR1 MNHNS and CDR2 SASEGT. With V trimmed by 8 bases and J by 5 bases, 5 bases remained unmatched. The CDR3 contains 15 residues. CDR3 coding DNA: TGTGCCAGCGGATGGACTAGCGGGGGTACCGGGGAGCTGTTTTTT. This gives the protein CASGWTSGGTGELFF.

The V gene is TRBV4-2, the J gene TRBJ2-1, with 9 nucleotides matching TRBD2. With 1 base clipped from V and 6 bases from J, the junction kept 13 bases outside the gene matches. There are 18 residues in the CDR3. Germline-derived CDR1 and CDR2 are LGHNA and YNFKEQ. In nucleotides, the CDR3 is TGTGCCAGCAGCCAAGGTCCGACTAGCGGAGGGGGTGGCAATGAGCAGTTCTTC. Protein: CASSQGPTSGGGGNEQFF.

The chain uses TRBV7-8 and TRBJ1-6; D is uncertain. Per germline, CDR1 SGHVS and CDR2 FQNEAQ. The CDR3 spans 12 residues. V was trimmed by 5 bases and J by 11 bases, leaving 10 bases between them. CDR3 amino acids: CASSPGSAPLHF. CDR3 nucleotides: TGTGCCAGCAGCCCCGGGAGCGCACCCCTCCACTTT.

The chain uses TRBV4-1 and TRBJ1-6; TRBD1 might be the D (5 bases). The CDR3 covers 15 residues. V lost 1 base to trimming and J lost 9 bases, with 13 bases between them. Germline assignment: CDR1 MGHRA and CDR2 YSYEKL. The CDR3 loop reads CASSQGNRQGSPLHF. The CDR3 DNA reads TGCGCCAGCAGCCAAGGTAACCGTCAGGGTTCACCCCTCCACTTT.

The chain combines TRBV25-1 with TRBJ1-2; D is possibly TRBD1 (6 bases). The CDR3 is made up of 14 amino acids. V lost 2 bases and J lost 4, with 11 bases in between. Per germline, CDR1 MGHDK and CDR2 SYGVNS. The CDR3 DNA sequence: TGTGCCAGCAGTGAACAGCCACAGGGCTATGGCTACACCTTC. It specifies CASSEQPQGYGYTF.

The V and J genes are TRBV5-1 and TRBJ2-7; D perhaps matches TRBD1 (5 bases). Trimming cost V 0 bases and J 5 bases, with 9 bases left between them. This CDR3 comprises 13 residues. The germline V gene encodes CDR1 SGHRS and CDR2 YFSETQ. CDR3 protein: CASSLVQGNEQYF. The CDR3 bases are TGCGCCAGCAGCTTGGTTCAGGGAAACGAGCAGTACTTC.

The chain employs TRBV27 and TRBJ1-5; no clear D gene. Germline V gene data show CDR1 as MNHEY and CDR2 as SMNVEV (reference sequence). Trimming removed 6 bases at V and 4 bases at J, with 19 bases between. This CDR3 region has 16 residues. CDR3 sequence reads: CASSPTPGGDNQPQHF. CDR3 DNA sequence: TGTGCCAGCAGCCCTACGCCCGGCGGGGATAATCAGCCCCAGCATTTT.

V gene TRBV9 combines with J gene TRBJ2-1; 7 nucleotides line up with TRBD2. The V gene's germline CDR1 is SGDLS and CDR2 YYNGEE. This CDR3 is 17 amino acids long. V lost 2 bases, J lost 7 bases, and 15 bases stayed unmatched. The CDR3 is CASSVQGLPYRGNEQFF. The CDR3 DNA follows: TGTGCCAGCAGCGTGCAGGGACTACCCTATAGGGGTAATGAGCAGTTCTTC.

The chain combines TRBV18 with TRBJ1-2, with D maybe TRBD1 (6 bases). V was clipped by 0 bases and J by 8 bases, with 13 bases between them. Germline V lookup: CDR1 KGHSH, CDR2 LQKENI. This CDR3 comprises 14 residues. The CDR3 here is CASSPPGGGWGYTF. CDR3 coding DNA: TGTGCCAGCTCACCACCGGGCGGGGGCTGGGGCTACACCTTC.

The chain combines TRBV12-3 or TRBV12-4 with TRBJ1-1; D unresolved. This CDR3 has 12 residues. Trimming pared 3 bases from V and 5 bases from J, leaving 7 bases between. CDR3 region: CASSFGKTEAFF. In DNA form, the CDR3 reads TGTGCCAGCAGTTTCGGGAAAACTGAAGCTTTCTTT.

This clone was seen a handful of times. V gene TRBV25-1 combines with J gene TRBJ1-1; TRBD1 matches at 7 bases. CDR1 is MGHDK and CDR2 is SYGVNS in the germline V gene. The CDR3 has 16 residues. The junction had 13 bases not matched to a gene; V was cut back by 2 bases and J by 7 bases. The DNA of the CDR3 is TGTGCCAGCAGTGAAGTAAGGGTGAGGGGGCTCCTTGAAGCTTTCTTT. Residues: CASSEVRVRGLLEAFF.

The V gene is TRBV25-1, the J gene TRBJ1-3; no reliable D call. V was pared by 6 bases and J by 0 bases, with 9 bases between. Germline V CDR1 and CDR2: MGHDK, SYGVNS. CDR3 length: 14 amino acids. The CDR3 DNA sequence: TGTGCCAGCAGGGGCGCCAACTCTGGAAACACCATATATTTT. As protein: CASRGANSGNTIYF.

The CDR3 region is CASGLENTIYF. Here the CDR3 DNA reads TGTGCTTCAGGGCTCGAAAACACCATATATTTT. The chain is built from TRBV19 and TRBJ1-3, with D possibly matching TRBD1 (5 bases). Germline CDR1 LNHDA, CDR2 SQIVND (reference sequence). This CDR3 spans 11 amino acids.

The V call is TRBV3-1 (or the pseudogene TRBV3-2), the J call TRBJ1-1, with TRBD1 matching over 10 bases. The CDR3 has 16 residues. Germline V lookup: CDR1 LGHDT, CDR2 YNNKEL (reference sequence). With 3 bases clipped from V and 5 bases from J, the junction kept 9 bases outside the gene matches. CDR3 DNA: TGTGCCAGCAGCCATGGGGACAGGGGTAGGGGTACTGAAGCTTTCTTT. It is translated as CASSHGDRGRGTEAFF.

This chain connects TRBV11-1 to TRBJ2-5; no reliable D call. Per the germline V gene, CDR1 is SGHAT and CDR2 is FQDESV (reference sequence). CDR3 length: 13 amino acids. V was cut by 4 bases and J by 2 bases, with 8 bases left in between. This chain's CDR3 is CASSWSDQETQYF. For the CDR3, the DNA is TGTGCCAGCAGCTGGAGCGATCAAGAGACCCAGTACTTC.